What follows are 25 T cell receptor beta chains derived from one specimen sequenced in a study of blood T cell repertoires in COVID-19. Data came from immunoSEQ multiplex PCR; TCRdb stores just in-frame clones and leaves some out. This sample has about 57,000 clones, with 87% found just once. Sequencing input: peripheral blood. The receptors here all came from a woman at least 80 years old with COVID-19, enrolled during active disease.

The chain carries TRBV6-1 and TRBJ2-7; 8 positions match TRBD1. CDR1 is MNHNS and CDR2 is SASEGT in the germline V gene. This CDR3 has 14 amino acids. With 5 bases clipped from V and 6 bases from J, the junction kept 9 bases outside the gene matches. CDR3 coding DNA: TGTGCCAGCAGTTTCCGGACAGGGTCGGGCGAGCAGTACTTC. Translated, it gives CASSFRTGSGEQYF.

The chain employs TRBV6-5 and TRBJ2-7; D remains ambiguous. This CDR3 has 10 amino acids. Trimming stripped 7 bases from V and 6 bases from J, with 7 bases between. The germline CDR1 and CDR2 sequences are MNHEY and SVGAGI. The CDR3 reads CASNWPEQYF. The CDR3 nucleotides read TGTGCCAGCAATTGGCCCGAGCAGTACTTC.

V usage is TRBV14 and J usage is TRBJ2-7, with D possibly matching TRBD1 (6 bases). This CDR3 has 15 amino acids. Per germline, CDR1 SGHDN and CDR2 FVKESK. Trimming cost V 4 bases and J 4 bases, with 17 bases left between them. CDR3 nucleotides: TGTGCCAGCAGCCCACTAGGACAGCTTATTTACGAGCAGTACTTC. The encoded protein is CASSPLGQLIYEQYF.

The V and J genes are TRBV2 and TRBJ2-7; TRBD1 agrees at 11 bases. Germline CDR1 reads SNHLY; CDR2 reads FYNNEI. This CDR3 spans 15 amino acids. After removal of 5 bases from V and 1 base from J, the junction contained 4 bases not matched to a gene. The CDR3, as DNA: TGTGCCAGCAGTCCCGGGACAGGGGGGTCCTACGAGCAGTACTTC. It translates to CASSPGTGGSYEQYF.

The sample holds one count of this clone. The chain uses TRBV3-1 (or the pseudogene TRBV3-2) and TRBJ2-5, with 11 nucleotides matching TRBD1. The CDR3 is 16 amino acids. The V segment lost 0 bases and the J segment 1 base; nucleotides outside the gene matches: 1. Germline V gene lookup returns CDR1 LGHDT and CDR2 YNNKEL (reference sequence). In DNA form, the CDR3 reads TGTGCCAGCAGCCAAGAGGACAGGGGGCCCCAAGAGACCCAGTACTTC. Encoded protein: CASSQEDRGPQETQYF.

The CDR3 DNA sequence: TGCAGTGCTAGTTCGGGGAACTATGGCTACACCTTC. It translates to CSASSGNYGYTF. This rearrangement joins TRBV20-1 to TRBJ1-2; unclear D gene. This CDR3 spans 12 amino acids. V gave up 3 bases and J gave up 2 bases, with 7 bases separating them. CDR1 DFQATT and CDR2 SNEGSKA come from the germline V gene (reference sequence).

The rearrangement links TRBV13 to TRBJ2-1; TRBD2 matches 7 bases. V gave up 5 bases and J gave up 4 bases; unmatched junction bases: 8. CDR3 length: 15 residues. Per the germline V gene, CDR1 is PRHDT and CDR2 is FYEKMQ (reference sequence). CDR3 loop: CASSEHKRGYNEQFF. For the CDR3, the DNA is TGTGCCAGCAGCGAACACAAGCGGGGATACAATGAGCAGTTCTTC.

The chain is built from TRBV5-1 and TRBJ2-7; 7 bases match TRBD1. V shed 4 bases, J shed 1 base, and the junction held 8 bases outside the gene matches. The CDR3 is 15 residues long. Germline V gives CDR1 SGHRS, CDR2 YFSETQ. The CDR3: CASSASGTASYEQYF. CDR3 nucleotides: TGCGCCAGCAGCGCTAGTGGGACAGCATCCTACGAGCAGTACTTC.

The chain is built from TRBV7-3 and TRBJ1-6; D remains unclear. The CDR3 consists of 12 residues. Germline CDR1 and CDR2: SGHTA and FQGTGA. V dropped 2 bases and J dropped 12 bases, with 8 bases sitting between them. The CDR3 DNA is TGTGCCAGCAGCTTACCCCCCGGACCCCTCCACTTT. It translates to CASSLPPGPLHF.

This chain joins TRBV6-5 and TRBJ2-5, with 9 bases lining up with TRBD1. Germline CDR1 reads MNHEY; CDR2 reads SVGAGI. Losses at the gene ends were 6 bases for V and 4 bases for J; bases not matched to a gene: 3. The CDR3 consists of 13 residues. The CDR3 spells CASSSTGGETQYF. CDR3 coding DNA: TGTGCCAGCAGCTCGACAGGGGGAGAGACCCAGTACTTC.

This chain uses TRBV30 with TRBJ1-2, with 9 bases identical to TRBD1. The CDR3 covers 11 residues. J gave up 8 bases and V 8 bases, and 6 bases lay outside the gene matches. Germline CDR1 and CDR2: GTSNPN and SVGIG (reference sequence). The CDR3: CAGKTGGGYTF. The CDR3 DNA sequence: TGTGCCGGGAAAACAGGGGGCGGCTACACCTTC.

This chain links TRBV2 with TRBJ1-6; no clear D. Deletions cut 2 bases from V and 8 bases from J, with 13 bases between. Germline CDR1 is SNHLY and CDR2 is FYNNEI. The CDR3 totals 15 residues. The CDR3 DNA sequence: TGTGCCAGCAGTGAAAGGGAGGTTCGCGATTCACCCCTCCACTTT. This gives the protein CASSEREVRDSPLHF.

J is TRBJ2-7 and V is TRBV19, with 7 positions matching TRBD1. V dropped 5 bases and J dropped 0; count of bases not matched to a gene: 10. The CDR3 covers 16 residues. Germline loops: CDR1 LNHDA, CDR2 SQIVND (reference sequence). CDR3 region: CASSGLIRGSSYEQYF. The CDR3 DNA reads TGTGCCAGTAGTGGCTTGATCAGGGGGAGCTCCTACGAGCAGTACTTC.

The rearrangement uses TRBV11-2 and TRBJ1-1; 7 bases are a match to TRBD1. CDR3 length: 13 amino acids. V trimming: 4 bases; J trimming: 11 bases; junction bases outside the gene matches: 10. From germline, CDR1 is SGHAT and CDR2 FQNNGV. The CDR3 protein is CASSSTTTGMAFF. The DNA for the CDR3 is TGTGCCAGCAGCTCAACCACGACAGGGATGGCTTTCTTT.

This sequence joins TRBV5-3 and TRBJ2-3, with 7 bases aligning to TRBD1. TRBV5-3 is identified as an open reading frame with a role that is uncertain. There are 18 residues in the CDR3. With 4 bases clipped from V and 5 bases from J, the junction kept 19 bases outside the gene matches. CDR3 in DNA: TGTGCCAGAAGCCAGCCCCACCACAGGGGATGGGAAAAAGATACGCAGTATTTT. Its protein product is CARSQPHHRGWEKDTQYF.

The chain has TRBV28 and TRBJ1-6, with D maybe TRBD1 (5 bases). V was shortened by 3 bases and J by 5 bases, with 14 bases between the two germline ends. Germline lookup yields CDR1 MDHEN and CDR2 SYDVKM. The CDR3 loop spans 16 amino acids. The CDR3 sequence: CASSFFGGRDNSPLHF. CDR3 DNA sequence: TGTGCCAGCAGTTTTTTCGGGGGTAGAGATAATTCACCCCTCCACTTT.

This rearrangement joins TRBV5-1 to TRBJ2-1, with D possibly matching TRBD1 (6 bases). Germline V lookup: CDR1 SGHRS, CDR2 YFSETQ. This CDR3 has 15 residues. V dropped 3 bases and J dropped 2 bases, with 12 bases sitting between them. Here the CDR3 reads CASSSTGTTYNEQFF. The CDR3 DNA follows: TGCGCCAGCAGCTCAACCGGGACAACCTACAATGAGCAGTTCTTC.

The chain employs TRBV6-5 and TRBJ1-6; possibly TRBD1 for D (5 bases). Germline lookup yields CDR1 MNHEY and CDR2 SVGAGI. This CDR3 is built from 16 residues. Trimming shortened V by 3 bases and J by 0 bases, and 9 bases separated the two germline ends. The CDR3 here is CASSYGASSYNSPLHF. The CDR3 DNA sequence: TGTGCCAGCAGTTATGGGGCCAGCTCCTATAATTCACCCCTCCACTTT.

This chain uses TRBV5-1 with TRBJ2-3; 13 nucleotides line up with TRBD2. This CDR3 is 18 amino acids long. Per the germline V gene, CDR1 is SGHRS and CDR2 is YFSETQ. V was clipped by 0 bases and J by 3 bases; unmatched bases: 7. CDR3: CASSLGLAGGRTTDTQYF. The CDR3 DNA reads TGCGCCAGCAGCTTGGGACTAGCGGGGGGCCGAACGACAGATACGCAGTATTTT.

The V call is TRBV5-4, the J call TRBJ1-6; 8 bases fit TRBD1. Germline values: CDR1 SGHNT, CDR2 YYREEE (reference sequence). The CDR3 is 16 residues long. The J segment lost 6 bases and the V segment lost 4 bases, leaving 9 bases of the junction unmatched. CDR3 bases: TGTGCCAGCAGCCTTATGCCAGGGGGCGGTAATTCACCCCTCCACTTT. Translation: CASSLMPGGGNSPLHF.

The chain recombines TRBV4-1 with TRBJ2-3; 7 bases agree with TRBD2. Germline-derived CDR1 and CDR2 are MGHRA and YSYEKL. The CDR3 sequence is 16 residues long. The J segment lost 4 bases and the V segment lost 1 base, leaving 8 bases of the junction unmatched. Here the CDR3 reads CASSQGEGWRADTQYF. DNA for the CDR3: TGCGCCAGCAGCCAAGGGGAGGGGTGGAGGGCAGATACGCAGTATTTT.

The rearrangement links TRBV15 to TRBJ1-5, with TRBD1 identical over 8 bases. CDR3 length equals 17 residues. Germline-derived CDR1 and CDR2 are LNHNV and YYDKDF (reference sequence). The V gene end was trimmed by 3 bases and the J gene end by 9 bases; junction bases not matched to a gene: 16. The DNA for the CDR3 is TGTGCCACCAGCAGCCGACAAGCGACAGGGGCGCTGGTGCCCCAGCATTTT. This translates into CATSSRQATGALVPQHF.

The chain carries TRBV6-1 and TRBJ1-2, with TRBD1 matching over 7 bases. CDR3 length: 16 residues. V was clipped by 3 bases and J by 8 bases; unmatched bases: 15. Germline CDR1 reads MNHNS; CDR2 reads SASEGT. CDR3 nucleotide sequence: TGTGCCAGCAGTGATATGAGGGGGCGCGCGCTAGGGGGCTACACCTTC. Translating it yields CASSDMRGRALGGYTF.

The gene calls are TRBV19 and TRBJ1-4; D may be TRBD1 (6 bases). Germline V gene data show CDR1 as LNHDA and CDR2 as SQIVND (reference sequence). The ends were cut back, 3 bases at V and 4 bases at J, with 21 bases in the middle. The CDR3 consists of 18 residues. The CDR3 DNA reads TGTGCCAGTAGTATCCCCCCTGAAGGGGGTTGGAGTAATGAAAAACTGTTTTTT. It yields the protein CASSIPPEGGWSNEKLFF.

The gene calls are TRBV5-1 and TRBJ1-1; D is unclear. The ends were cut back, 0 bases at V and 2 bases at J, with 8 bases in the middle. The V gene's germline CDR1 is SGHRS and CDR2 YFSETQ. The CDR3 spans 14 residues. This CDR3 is CASSLASLNTEAFF. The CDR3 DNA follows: TGCGCCAGCAGCTTGGCGTCCCTTAACACTGAAGCTTTCTTT.